Each of the 31 T cell receptor beta chains below was sequenced from the same sample in a study of spatial heterogeneity in lung cancer. Whole-study findings and limits: Expanded intratumoral alpha and beta TCR counts tracked tumor mutation counts.

Described time point: sample taken at primary tumor resection. A single record per CDR3 protein comes from TCRdb applying MiXCR to the 5' RACE reads. The sample records around 7,500 distinct CDR3 sequences, about an eighth being singletons. Their antigens are not known. Sequences were derived from lung tumor tissue, sampled at surgery. The origin of the receptors is a male donor with early-stage non-small cell lung cancer.

This clonotype showed up many times. The chain employs TRBV2 and TRBJ2-7; D is unresolved. V was trimmed by 2 bases and J by 0 bases, leaving 2 bases between them. In germline, CDR1 is SNHLY, CDR2 FYNNEI. The CDR3 is 12 amino acids. CDR3 sequence: CASSERSYEQYV. The CDR3 DNA is TGTGCCAGCAGTGAACGCTCCTACGAGCAGTACGTC.

The sample holds many counts of this clonotype. V is TRBV7-6 and J is TRBJ1-1; TRBD1 might be the D (6 bases). Germline CDR1 and CDR2: SGHVS and FNYEAQ. Trimming removed 3 bases at V and 5 bases at J, with 16 bases between. This CDR3 has 15 amino acids. In nucleotides, the CDR3 is TGTGCCAGCAGCTTGGGACACCTGGTGGGGACTGAAGCTTTCTTT. Protein sequence: CASSLGHLVGTEAFF.

The V call is TRBV7-9, the J call TRBJ2-7, with a tentative D call TRBD2 (5 bases). The length of the CDR3 is 11 residues. The germline gives CDR1 SEHNR, CDR2 FQNEAQ (reference sequence). V lost 3 bases and J lost 8, with 8 bases in between. CDR3 nucleotides: TGTGCCAGCAGCTTTCCGGGAAAGCAGTACTTC. Its protein is CASSFPGKQYF.

This clonotype was counted at least ten times. The V and J genes are TRBV7-9 and TRBJ2-4; TRBD2 agrees at 9 bases. The trim removed 5 bases at V and 4 bases at J, leaving 9 bases unmatched. There are 16 residues in the CDR3. Per germline, CDR1 SEHNR and CDR2 FQNEAQ (reference sequence). The CDR3 here is CASSALAGRDKNIQYF. The CDR3 DNA sequence: TGTGCCAGCAGCGCTCTAGCGGGACGGGATAAAAACATTCAGTACTTC.

This clonotype is categorized as medium-sized (0.01 to 0.1%). The rearrangement uses TRBV27 and TRBJ2-2, with TRBD1 matching 9 bases. J gave up 6 bases and V 8 bases, and 4 bases lay outside the gene matches. The CDR3 totals 13 residues. Germline V gene data show CDR1 as MNHEY and CDR2 as SMNVEV (reference sequence). As DNA, the CDR3 is TGTGCCAGCCGCAACAGGGGGCCCGGGGAGCTGTTTTTT. As protein: CASRNRGPGELFF.

This sequence joins TRBV7-9 and TRBJ2-3; 10 positions agree with TRBD2. V lost 7 bases to trimming and J lost 2 bases; unmatched junction nucleotides: 6. CDR3 length: 15 residues. CDR1 and CDR2 from the germline V gene are SEHNR and FQNEAQ (reference sequence). CDR3 sequence: CASIPGTSATDTQYF. The CDR3, as DNA: TGTGCCAGCATCCCCGGGACTAGCGCCACAGATACGCAGTATTTT.

This clonotype is termed medium-sized (0.01 to 0.1%). The rearrangement links TRBV5-1 to TRBJ2-3, with TRBD2 identical over 8 bases. Trimming took 4 bases from V and 6 from J; bases not matched to a gene: 10. The CDR3 has 15 residues. Germline values: CDR1 SGHRS, CDR2 YFSETQ. CDR3 sequence reads: CASSPTGGPIDTQYF. CDR3 DNA: TGCGCCAGCAGCCCTACGGGAGGGCCTATCGATACGCAGTATTTT.

The CDR3 loop is CASSLQLTGEKLFF. The CDR3 DNA follows: TGCGCCAGCAGCCTCCAGCTGACGGGTGAAAAACTGTTTTTT. This chain links TRBV5-1 with TRBJ1-4; no clear D. Germline assignment: CDR1 SGHRS and CDR2 YFSETQ. The CDR3 has 14 amino acids. The V gene lost 4 bases and the J gene lost 7 bases, with 14 bases spanning the gap.

This clonotype was observed many times. The gene calls are TRBV10-3 and TRBJ1-1, with D perhaps TRBD1 (6 bases). CDR3 length: 18 amino acids. Deletions cut 7 bases from V and 4 bases from J, with 28 bases between. Germline CDR1 reads ENHRY; CDR2 reads SYGVKD. The CDR3 DNA sequence: TGTGCCATCATGAGCCGCCGGTCGACAGGCACGGAGTCCACTGAAGCTTTCTTT. This translates into CAIMSRRSTGTESTEAFF.

This clonotype qualifies as medium-sized. The gene calls are TRBV20-1 and TRBJ2-2; 14 positions agree with TRBD2. Germline V gene data show CDR1 as DFQATT and CDR2 as SNEGSKA (reference sequence). Losses at the gene ends were 6 bases for V and 2 bases for J; bases not matched to a gene: 14. This CDR3 spans 19 amino acids. This CDR3 is CSASKIFGTSGSNTGELFF. CDR3 nucleotide sequence: TGCAGTGCCTCTAAAATCTTCGGGACTAGCGGGAGTAACACCGGGGAGCTGTTTTTT.

In its sample, this clonotype ranks as medium-sized. The chain links TRBV5-1 to TRBJ2-3; unclear D gene. Trimming shortened V by 0 bases and J by 3 bases, and 8 bases separated the two germline ends. The CDR3 runs 14 residues. Per the germline V gene, CDR1 is SGHRS and CDR2 is YFSETQ. CDR3 region: CASSLVSETDTQYF. The CDR3 bases are TGCGCCAGCAGCTTGGTTAGTGAGACAGATACGCAGTATTTT.

This clonotype was counted at least ten times. The rearrangement joins TRBV7-9 to TRBJ1-4; D gene uncertain. The CDR3 covers 14 residues. The germline V gene has CDR1 SEHNR and CDR2 FQNEAQ (reference sequence). V was cut by 4 bases and J by 3 bases, with 9 bases left in between. The CDR3 DNA reads TGTGCCAGCAGCTCCCCTCCCTCTAATGAAAAACTGTTTTTT. Amino acid sequence: CASSSPPSNEKLFF. The whole variable domain, filled in from reference TRBV7-9 and TRBJ1-4, reads DTGVSQNPRHKITKRGQNVTFRCDPISEHNRLYWYRQTLGQGPEFLTYFQNEAQLEKSRLLSDRFSAERPKGSFSTLEIQRTEQGDSAMYLCASSSPPSNEKLFFGSGTQLSVL.

The genes are TRBV12-3 or TRBV12-4 and TRBJ2-5, with 11 positions matching TRBD2. The CDR3 totals 15 residues. V was clipped by 6 bases and J by 5 bases; unmatched bases: 8. Here the CDR3 reads CASRTLAGGSETQYF. CDR3 nucleotides: TGTGCCAGCAGAACTTTAGCGGGAGGGTCGGAGACCCAGTACTTC.

In its sample, this clonotype is medium-sized (0.01 to 0.1%). The V and J genes are TRBV2 and TRBJ2-1, with D tentatively TRBD1 (6 bases). Germline V gene lookup returns CDR1 SNHLY and CDR2 FYNNEI. V was clipped by 3 bases and J by 8 bases, with 14 bases between them. This CDR3 region has 14 residues. CDR3 bases: TGTGCCAGCAGTGACCAGGGGAGTAACCATGAGCAGTTCTTC. Protein sequence: CASSDQGSNHEQFF.

This clonotype was seen ten or more times. The CDR3 DNA sequence: TGTGCCAGCAGTATAAACCCAACAGGGAATCAGCCCCAGCATTTT. This encodes CASSINPTGNQPQHF. The chain joins TRBV2 to TRBJ1-5; possible D gene TRBD1, 6 bases. CDR1 SNHLY and CDR2 FYNNEI come from the germline V gene. Trimming left V 5 bases short and J 4 bases short, with 15 bases between. The CDR3 is 15 residues long.

This clonotype showed up many times. V and J are TRBV20-1 and TRBJ1-5; 8 bases are a match to TRBD1. This CDR3 region has 14 residues. The V gene end was trimmed by 6 bases and the J gene end by 5 bases; junction bases not matched to a gene: 9. Germline assignment: CDR1 DFQATT and CDR2 SNEGSKA (reference sequence). The CDR3 sequence is CSARLTGEYQPQHF. The CDR3 DNA reads as TGCAGTGCCCGCCTGACAGGGGAGTATCAGCCCCAGCATTTT.

This clonotype was seen at least ten times. This chain uses TRBV20-1 with TRBJ2-3, with 14 bases that match TRBD2. Per the germline V gene, CDR1 is DFQATT and CDR2 is SNEGSKA (reference sequence). The trim removed 3 bases at V and 7 bases at J, leaving 15 bases unmatched. This CDR3 has 18 amino acids. The CDR3 DNA sequence: TGCAGTGCTAGGTGGGGACTAGCGGGAGAGCGGGTAACGAATACGCAGTATTTT. Protein: CSARWGLAGERVTNTQYF.

Sample share makes this clonotype medium-sized. The chain employs TRBV20-1 and TRBJ2-1; TRBD2 agrees at 10 bases. The CDR3 contains 13 residues. Germline V lookup: CDR1 DFQATT, CDR2 SNEGSKA (reference sequence). After removal of 8 bases from V and 5 bases from J, the junction contained 6 bases not matched to a gene. CDR3: CSSTSGVHNEQFF. DNA of the CDR3: TGCAGTTCAACTAGCGGGGTACACAATGAGCAGTTCTTC.

Ten or more counts support this clonotype. This chain links TRBV27 with TRBJ1-2, with D uncertain. Germline values: CDR1 MNHEY, CDR2 SMNVEV (reference sequence). This CDR3 spans 13 amino acids. V gave up 5 bases and J gave up 6 bases, with 13 bases separating them. In DNA form, the CDR3 reads TGTGCCAGCAGTGGTGGGATGGTCAATGGCTACACCTTC. Translation: CASSGGMVNGYTF.

V gene TRBV14 combines with J gene TRBJ2-7; no definite D call. Between the trimmed V and J ends, which lost 2 bases and 6 bases, there was a span of 8 bases. Germline CDR1 SGHDN, CDR2 FVKESK. The CDR3 contains 12 residues. CDR3 DNA sequence: TGTGCCAGCAGCCAATTTATGGGCGAGCAGTACTTC. Translating it yields CASSQFMGEQYF.

This clonotype was recorded many times. The chain employs TRBV5-6 and TRBJ2-5; D is perhaps TRBD1 (7 bases). The V gene lost 4 bases and the J gene lost 4 bases, with 17 bases spanning the gap. CDR3 size: 15 residues. Germline CDR1 SGHDT, CDR2 YYEEEE. Written as DNA, the CDR3 is TGTGCCAGCAGCCAGGGACAGCGGGCGGGAGAGACCCAGTACTTC. Protein product: CASSQGQRAGETQYF.

This clonotype came up many times. The V gene is TRBV6-4, the J gene TRBJ1-6, with D hard to call. Germline V gene sequence: CDR1 MRHNA, CDR2 SNTAGT. The CDR3 contains 13 residues. Trimming left V 2 bases short and J 12 bases short, with 11 bases between. The CDR3 sequence: CASSDGQDGPLHF. CDR3 sequence (DNA): TGTGCCAGCAGTGACGGCCAGGACGGACCCCTCCACTTT.

In this sample, this clonotype turned up many times. The chain carries TRBV18 and TRBJ2-4; tentatively, D is TRBD1 or TRBD2 (6 bases each). The CDR3 consists of 16 residues. Germline assignment: CDR1 KGHSH and CDR2 LQKENI. Trimming took off 6 bases at V and 0 bases at J, with 15 bases between the two ends. The CDR3 sequence: CASSYGRGLAKNIQYF. The CDR3 DNA follows: TGTGCCAGCTCTTACGGCCGGGGGCTAGCCAAAAACATTCAGTACTTC.

This clonotype was seen repeatedly, ten times or more. This sequence joins TRBV10-3 and TRBJ1-1; possible D gene TRBD1, 5 bases. The germline V and J ends were trimmed by 6 bases and 1 base, with 12 bases remaining between them. The CDR3 is 14 residues long. Germline V gene sequence: CDR1 ENHRY, CDR2 SYGVKD. The CDR3 protein is CAIRSREGNTEAFF. CDR3 DNA: TGTGCCATCAGGAGCAGGGAGGGGAACACTGAAGCTTTCTTT.

This clonotype was detected once. The gene calls are TRBV20-1 and TRBJ2-3, with D possibly called TRBD1 or TRBD2 (5 bases each). Germline V gene lookup returns CDR1 DFQATT and CDR2 SNEGSKA (reference sequence). The CDR3 is made up of 15 amino acids. V was shortened by 5 bases and J by 5 bases, with 20 bases between the two germline ends. CDR3 DNA: TGCAGTGCTGTTAGACCGGGACCCCGGGGAGATACGCAGTATTTT. It yields the protein CSAVRPGPRGDTQYF.

This clonotype was observed many times. The V and J genes are TRBV2 and TRBJ1-5; D is ambiguous. The V end was cut by 2 bases, the J end by 4 bases, with 12 bases between. The CDR3 runs 15 residues. Per the germline V gene, CDR1 is SNHLY and CDR2 is FYNNEI. In nucleotides, the CDR3 is TGTGCCAGCAGTGAATGGGCAGGAGAGAATCAGCCCCAGCATTTT. The encoded protein is CASSEWAGENQPQHF.

Only a few counts were recorded for this clonotype. The V gene is TRBV28, the J gene TRBJ2-3; D remains unclear. The ends were cut back, 6 bases at V and 0 bases at J, with 7 bases in the middle. The germline CDR1 and CDR2 sequences are MDHEN and SYDVKM. CDR3 length equals 13 residues. The DNA of the CDR3 is TGTGCCAGCAGGGGGTCTAGCACAGATACGCAGTATTTT. Its translation: CASRGSSTDTQYF. The full variable domain, completed using reference TRBV28 and TRBJ2-3, is DVKVTQSSRYLVKRTGEKVFLECVQDMDHENMFWYRQDPGLGLRLIYFSYDVKMKEKGDIPEGYSVSREKKERFSLILESASTNQTSMYLCASRGSSTDTQYFGPGTRLTVL.

This clonotype is categorized as medium-sized. The V and J genes are TRBV28 and TRBJ1-2; D is possibly TRBD1 (5 bases). Germline V gene sequence: CDR1 MDHEN, CDR2 SYDVKM. This CDR3 comprises 15 residues. V lost 8 bases and J 3 bases, leaving 19 bases between the germline ends. Written as DNA, the CDR3 is TGTGCCAGCGATTCGCCGGGACGACGCTACTATGGCTACACCTTC. The encoded protein is CASDSPGRRYYGYTF.

This clonotype was counted at least ten times. The chain combines TRBV2 with TRBJ2-1, with D perhaps matching TRBD2 (6 bases). From germline, CDR1 is SNHLY and CDR2 FYNNEI. V gave up 3 bases and J gave up 8 bases, with 14 bases separating them. This CDR3 is 14 amino acids long. CDR3 residues: CASSEETRGYEQFF. CDR3 DNA: TGTGCCAGCAGTGAGGAGACTAGGGGATATGAGCAGTTCTTC.

This clonotype was counted at least ten times. The V and J genes are TRBV7-8 and TRBJ2-7, with D possibly matching TRBD2 (5 bases). CDR3 length equals 15 residues. The V and J ends lost 5 bases and 6 bases respectively, with 20 bases between them. The germline CDR1 and CDR2 sequences are SGHVS and FQNEAQ. Here the CDR3 DNA reads TGTGCCAGCAGCCAGAGCGGTGGGGTAGCGTCCGAGCAGTACGTC. Translated: CASSQSGGVASEQYV.

The sample holds many counts of this clonotype. The chain couples TRBV6-4 to TRBJ2-3; D uncertain. This CDR3 comprises 12 residues. Per germline, CDR1 MRHNA and CDR2 SNTAGT. Deletions cut 3 bases from V and 6 bases from J, with 7 bases between. This chain's CDR3 is CASSDFEDTQYF. CDR3 bases: TGTGCCAGCAGTGATTTCGAGGATACGCAGTATTTT.